This TCR beta chain is drawn from a study of T cell responses to AZD1222 COVID-19 vaccine. In the study overall: Second doses that came at about 4 or about 12 weeks were put together.

Of note for this clone: The antigen remains unidentified.

CDR1 is LNHDA and CDR2 is SQIVND in the germline V gene (reference sequence). CDR3 length: 16 amino acids. Trimming took off 0 bases at V and 4 bases at J, with 13 bases between the two ends. TCRdb keeps only in-frame clones here, not all; method: immunoSEQ multiplex PCR. The sample yields around 160,000 clones, approximately 94% seen once. Study-level findings and limits: Recipients of AZD1222 seropositive at baseline numbered only 6 or 7. The donors showed a predominance of white British ancestry and of females, with possible underestimation of clonal diversity. Once two AZD1222 doses were given, Spike-specific TCR breadth and depth went up.

The specimen was peripheral blood, collected on day 0 of AZD1222 vaccination. The TCR comes from an adult in good health. The chain joins TRBV19 to TRBJ1-3; D is uncertain. The CDR3 DNA reads TGTGCCAGTAGTATAGATCCCCACACCGGGGGAAACACCATATATTTT. Its protein is CASSIDPHTGGNTIYF.